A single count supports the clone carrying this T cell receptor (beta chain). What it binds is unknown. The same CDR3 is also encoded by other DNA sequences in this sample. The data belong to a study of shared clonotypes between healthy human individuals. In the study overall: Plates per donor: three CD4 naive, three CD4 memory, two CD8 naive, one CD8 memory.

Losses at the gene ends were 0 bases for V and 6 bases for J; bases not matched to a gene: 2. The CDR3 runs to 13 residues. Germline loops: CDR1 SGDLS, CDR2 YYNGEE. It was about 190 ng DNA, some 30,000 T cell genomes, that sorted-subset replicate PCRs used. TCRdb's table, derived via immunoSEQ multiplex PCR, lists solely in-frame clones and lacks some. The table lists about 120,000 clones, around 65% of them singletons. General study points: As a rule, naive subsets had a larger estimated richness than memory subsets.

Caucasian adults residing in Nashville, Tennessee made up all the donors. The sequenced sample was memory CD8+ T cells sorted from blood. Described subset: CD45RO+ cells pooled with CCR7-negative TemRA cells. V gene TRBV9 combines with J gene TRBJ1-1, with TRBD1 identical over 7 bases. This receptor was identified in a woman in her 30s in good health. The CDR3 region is CASSVGGTAEAFF. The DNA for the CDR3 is TGTGCCAGCAGCGTAGGCGGGACAGCTGAAGCTTTCTTT.